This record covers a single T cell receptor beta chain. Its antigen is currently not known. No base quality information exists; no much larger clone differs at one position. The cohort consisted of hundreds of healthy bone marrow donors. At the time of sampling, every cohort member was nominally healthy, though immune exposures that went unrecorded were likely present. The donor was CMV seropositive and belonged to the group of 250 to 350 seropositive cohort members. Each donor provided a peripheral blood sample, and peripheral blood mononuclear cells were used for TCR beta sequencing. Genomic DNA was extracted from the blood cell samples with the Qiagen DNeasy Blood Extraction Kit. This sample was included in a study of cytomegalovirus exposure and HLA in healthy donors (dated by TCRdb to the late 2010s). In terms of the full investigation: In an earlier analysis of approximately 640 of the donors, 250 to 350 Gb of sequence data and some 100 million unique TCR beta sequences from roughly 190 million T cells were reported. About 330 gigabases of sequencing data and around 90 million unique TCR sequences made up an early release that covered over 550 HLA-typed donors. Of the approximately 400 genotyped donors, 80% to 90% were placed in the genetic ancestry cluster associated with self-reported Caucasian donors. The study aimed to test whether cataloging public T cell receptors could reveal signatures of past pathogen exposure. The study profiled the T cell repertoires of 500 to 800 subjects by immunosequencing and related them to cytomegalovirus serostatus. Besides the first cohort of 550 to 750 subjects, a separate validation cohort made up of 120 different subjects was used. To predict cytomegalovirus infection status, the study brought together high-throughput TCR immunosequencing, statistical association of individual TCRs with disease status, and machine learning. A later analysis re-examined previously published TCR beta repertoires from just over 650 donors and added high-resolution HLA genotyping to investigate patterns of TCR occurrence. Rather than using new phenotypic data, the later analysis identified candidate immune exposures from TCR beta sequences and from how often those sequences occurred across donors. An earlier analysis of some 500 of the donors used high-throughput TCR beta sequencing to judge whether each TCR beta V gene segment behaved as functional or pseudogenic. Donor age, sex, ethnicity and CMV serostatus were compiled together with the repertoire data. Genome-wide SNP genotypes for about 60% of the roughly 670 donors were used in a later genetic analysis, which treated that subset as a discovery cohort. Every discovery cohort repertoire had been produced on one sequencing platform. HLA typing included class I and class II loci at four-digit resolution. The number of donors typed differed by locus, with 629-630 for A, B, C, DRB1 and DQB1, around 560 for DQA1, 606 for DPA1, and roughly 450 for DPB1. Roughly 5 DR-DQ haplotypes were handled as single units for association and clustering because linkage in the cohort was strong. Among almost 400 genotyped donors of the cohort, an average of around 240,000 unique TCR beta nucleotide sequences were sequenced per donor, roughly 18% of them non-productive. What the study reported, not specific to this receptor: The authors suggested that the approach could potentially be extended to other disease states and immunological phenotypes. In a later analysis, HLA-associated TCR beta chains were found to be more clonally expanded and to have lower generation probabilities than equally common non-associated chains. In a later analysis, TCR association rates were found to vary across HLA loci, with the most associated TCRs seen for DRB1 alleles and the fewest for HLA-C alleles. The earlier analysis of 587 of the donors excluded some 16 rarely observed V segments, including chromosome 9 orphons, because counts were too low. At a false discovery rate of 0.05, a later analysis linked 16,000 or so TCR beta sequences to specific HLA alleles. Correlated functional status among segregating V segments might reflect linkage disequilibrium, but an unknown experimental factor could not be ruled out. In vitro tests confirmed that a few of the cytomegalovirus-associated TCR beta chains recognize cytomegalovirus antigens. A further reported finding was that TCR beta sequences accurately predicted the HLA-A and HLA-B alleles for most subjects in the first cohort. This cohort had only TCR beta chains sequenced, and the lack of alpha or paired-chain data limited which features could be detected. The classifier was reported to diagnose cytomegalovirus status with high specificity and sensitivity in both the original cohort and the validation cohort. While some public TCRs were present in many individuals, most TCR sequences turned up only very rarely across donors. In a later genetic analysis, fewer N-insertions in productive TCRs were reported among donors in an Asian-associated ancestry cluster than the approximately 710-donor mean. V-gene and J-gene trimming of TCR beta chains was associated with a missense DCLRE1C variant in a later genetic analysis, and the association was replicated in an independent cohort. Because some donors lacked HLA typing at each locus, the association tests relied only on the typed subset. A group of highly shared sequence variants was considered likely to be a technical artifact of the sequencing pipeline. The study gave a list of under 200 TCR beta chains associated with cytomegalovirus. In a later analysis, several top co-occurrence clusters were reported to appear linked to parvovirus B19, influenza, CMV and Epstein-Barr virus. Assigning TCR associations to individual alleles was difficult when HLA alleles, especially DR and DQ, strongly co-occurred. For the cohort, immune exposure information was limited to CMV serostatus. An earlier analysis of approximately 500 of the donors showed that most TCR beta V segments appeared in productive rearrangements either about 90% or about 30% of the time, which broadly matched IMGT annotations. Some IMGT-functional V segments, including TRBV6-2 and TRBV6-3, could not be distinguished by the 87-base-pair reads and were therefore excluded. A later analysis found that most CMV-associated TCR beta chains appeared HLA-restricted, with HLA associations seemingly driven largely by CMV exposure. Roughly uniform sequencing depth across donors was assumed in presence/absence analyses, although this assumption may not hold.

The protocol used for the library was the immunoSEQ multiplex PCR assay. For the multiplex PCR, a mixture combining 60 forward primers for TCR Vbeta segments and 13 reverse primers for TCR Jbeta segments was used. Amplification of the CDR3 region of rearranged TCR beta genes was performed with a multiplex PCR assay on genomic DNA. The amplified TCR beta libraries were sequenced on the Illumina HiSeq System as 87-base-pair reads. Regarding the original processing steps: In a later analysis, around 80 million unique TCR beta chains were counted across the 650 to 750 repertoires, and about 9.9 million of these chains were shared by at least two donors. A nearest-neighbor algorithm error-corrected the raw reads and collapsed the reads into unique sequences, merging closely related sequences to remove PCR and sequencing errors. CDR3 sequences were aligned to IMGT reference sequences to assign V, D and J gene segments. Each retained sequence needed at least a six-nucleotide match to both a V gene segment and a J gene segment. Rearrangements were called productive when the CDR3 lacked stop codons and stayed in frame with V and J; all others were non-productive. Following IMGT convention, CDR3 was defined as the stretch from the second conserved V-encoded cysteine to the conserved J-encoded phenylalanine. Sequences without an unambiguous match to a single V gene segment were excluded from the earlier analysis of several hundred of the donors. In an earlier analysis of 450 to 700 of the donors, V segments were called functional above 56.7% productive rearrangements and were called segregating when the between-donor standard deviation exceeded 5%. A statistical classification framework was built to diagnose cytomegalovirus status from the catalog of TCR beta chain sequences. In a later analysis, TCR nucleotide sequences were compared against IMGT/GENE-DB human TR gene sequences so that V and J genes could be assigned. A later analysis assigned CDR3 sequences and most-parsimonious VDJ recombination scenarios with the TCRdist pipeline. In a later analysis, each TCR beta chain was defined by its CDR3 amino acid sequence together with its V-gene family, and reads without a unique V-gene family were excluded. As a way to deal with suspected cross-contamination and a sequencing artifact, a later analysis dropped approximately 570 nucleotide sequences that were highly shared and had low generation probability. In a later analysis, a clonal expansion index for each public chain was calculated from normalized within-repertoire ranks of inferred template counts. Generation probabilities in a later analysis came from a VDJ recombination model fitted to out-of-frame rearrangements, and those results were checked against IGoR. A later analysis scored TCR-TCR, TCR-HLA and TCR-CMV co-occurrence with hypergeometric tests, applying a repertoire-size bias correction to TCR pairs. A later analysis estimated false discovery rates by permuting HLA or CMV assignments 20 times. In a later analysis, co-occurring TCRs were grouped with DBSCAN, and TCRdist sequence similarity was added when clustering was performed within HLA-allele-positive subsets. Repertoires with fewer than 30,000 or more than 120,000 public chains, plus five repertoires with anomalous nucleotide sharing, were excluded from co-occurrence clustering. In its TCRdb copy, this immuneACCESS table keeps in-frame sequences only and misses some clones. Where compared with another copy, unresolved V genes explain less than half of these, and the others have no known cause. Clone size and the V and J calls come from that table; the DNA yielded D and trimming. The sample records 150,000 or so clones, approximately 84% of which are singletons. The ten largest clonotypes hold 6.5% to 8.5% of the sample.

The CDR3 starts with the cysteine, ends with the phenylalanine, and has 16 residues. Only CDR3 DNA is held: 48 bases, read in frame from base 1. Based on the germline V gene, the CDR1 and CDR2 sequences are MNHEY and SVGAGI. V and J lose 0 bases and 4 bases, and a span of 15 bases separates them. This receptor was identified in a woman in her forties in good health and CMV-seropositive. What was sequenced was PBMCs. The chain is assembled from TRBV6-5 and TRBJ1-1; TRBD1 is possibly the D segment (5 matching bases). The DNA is TGTGCCAGCAGTTACTCGTTTAGGGGCCCGAGCACTGAAGCTTTCTTT. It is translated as CASSYSFRGPSTEAFF.